A single sample is the source of the 19 T cell receptor beta chains below, sequenced in a study of Tregs in tolerant kidney transplant recipients. Sequenced by immunoSEQ multiplex PCR; TCRdb stores in-frame clones only, minus some. The sample includes more than 75,000 clones, more than 85% seen only once; the top ten take 0.4% to 0.55%. This material consisted of CD4+ T cells from blood, taken before the transplant. Source of these receptors: a human donor who received a combined kidney and bone marrow transplant.

This clone is a singleton in its sample. The chain joins TRBV7-3 to TRBJ2-2, with unresolved D. CDR3 length: 13 residues. Trimming pared 2 bases from V and 5 bases from J, leaving 6 bases between. In germline, CDR1 is SGHTA, CDR2 FQGTGA. CDR3 DNA sequence: TGTGCCAGCAGCTTAGCAGGAACCGGGGAGCTGTTTTTT. Translation gives CASSLAGTGELFF. The whole variable domain, remainder taken from reference TRBV7-3 and TRBJ2-2, is GAGVSQTPSNKVTEKGKYVELRCDPISGHTALYWYRQSLGQGPEFLIYFQGTGAADDSGLPNDRFFAVRPEGSVSTLKIQRTERGDSAVYLCASSLAGTGELFFGEGSRLTVL.

The J gene is TRBJ1-4, the V gene TRBV7-9; 7 nucleotides align to TRBD1. V lost 1 base and J lost 4; bases outside the gene matches: 3. The germline CDR1 and CDR2 sequences are SEHNR and FQNEAQ (reference sequence). The CDR3 loop spans 15 amino acids. Here the CDR3 DNA reads TGTGCCAGCAGCTTAGGGGGGACAGTTAATGAAAAACTGTTTTTT. The encoded protein is CASSLGGTVNEKLFF. The full variable domain, in which reference TRBV7-9 and TRBJ1-4 provide the parts outside the CDR3, is DTGVSQNPRHKITKRGQNVTFRCDPISEHNRLYWYRQTLGQGPEFLTYFQNEAQLEKSRLLSDRFSAERPKGSFSTLEIQRTEQGDSAMYLCASSLGGTVNEKLFFGSGTQLSVL.

V and J are TRBV7-3 and TRBJ2-1; D might be TRBD2 (6 bases). The CDR3 has 16 residues. The germline V gene has CDR1 SGHTA and CDR2 FQGTGA. The V gene lost 2 bases and the J gene lost 0 bases, with 11 bases spanning the gap. The CDR3 is CASSLGAGSSYNEQFF. CDR3 sequence (DNA): TGTGCCAGCAGCTTAGGGGCGGGGAGCTCCTACAATGAGCAGTTCTTC. The variable domain in full, completed from reference TRBV7-3 and TRBJ2-1, reads GAGVSQTPSNKVTEKGKYVELRCDPISGHTALYWYRQSLGQGPEFLIYFQGTGAADDSGLPNDRFFAVRPEGSVSTLKIQRTERGDSAVYLCASSLGAGSSYNEQFFGPGTRLTVL.

The gene calls are TRBV7-9 and TRBJ1-1, with D unclear. The germline V and J ends were trimmed by 5 bases and 8 bases, with 15 bases remaining between them. Germline lookup yields CDR1 SEHNR and CDR2 FQNEAQ (reference sequence). The CDR3 is 13 amino acids. The CDR3 reads CASSADELREAFF. In DNA form, the CDR3 reads TGTGCCAGCAGCGCGGATGAATTAAGGGAAGCTTTCTTT.

This rearrangement joins TRBV27 to TRBJ2-7; a possible D gene is TRBD1 (6 bases). CDR3 length: 17 amino acids. Between the trimmed V and J ends, which lost 0 bases and 1 base, there was a span of 16 bases. Germline CDR1 is MNHEY and CDR2 is SMNVEV (reference sequence). CDR3: CASSLSARGSRSYEQYF. The CDR3 DNA sequence: TGTGCCAGCAGTTTATCGGCCAGGGGATCCCGTTCCTACGAGCAGTACTTC.

This rearrangement joins TRBV20-1 to TRBJ2-5; D remains ambiguous. The length of the CDR3 is 11 residues. The germline V gene encodes CDR1 DFQATT and CDR2 SNEGSKA (reference sequence). V was trimmed by 2 bases and J by 6 bases, leaving 7 bases between them. CDR3 in amino acids: CSARFAQTQYF. CDR3 nucleotides: TGCAGTGCTAGATTTGCGCAGACCCAGTACTTC.

This clone was seen a single time. The chain joins TRBV30 to TRBJ1-5; the match to TRBD1 covers 7 bases. The V gene end was trimmed by 1 base and the J gene end by 7 bases; junction bases not matched to a gene: 7. This CDR3 spans 14 amino acids. Per the germline V gene, CDR1 is GTSNPN and CDR2 is SVGIG (reference sequence). CDR3 residues: CAWSAYRGNQPQHF. The CDR3 DNA follows: TGTGCCTGGAGTGCCTACAGGGGTAACCAGCCCCAGCATTTT.

The chain links TRBV18 to TRBJ2-5; D uncertain. TRBJ2-7 matches the DNA end more closely, so the J call is doubtful. The germline CDR1 and CDR2 sequences are KGHSH and LQKENI. The CDR3 sequence is 14 residues long. The CDR3 region has the DNA TGTGCCAGCTCACCAGGAGCCCACTTATACGAGCAGTACTTC. This translates into CASSPGAHLYEQYF.

The chain carries TRBV19 and TRBJ1-2; no definite D call. V dropped 5 bases and J dropped 4 bases, with 14 bases sitting between them. The CDR3 spans 14 residues. The germline V gene encodes CDR1 LNHDA and CDR2 SQIVND (reference sequence). The DNA for the CDR3 is TGTGCCAGTAGTCTGAGGGAGTTTGGCTATGGCTACACCTTC. Its translation is CASSLREFGYGYTF. The full variable domain, in which reference TRBV19 and TRBJ1-2 provide the parts outside the CDR3, is DGGITQSPKYLFRKEGQNVTLSCEQNLNHDAMYWYRQDPGQGLRLIYYSQIVNDFQKGDIAEGYSVSREKKESFPLTVTSAQKNPTAFYLCASSLREFGYGYTFGSGTRLTVV.

The chain is built from TRBV7-9 and TRBJ1-4; a weak D match, TRBD1 (6 bases). This CDR3 comprises 18 residues. Between the trimmed V and J ends, which lost 5 bases and 0 bases, there was a span of 19 bases. From germline, CDR1 is SEHNR and CDR2 FQNEAQ (reference sequence). The CDR3, as DNA: TGTGCCAGCAGCCAGAGGGGGGGCCGATTGACAACTAATGAAAAACTGTTTTTT. It translates to CASSQRGGRLTTNEKLFF.

The CDR3 here is CSAVRGYGYTF. In DNA form, the CDR3 reads TGCAGTGCTGTGCGGGGCTATGGCTACACCTTC. The chain carries TRBV20-1 and TRBJ1-2, with D uncertain. The CDR3 is 11 residues long. V lost 5 bases and J 4 bases, leaving 8 bases between the germline ends. Germline V gene data show CDR1 as DFQATT and CDR2 as SNEGSKA (reference sequence).

V usage is TRBV5-1 and J usage is TRBJ2-5, with TRBD2 matching over 11 bases. Germline V gives CDR1 SGHRS, CDR2 YFSETQ. V was clipped by 0 bases and J by 2 bases; unmatched bases: 3. CDR3 size: 16 residues. CDR3 nucleotide sequence: TGCGCCAGCAGCTTGGTTCTAGCGGGGGGTCAAGAGACCCAGTACTTC. Its translation: CASSLVLAGGQETQYF.

This clone has a single count. The chain joins TRBV30 to TRBJ1-1, with a weak D call TRBD1 (6 bases). Germline V gene sequence: CDR1 GTSNPN, CDR2 SVGIG (reference sequence). This CDR3 has 14 amino acids. Trimming stripped 1 base from V and 0 bases from J, with 9 bases between. CDR3 in amino acids: CAWSEGHLNTEAFF. The CDR3 region has the DNA TGTGCCTGGAGTGAGGGACATTTGAACACTGAAGCTTTCTTT.

This chain uses TRBV18 with TRBJ1-2; tentatively, D is TRBD1 (6 bases). Looked up from germline, CDR1 is KGHSH and CDR2 is LQKENI. This CDR3 spans 15 amino acids. Trimming removed 2 bases at V and 2 bases at J, with 12 bases between. The CDR3 sequence is CASSPSIQGNYGYTF. The CDR3 nucleotides are TGTGCCAGCTCACCATCTATACAGGGCAACTATGGCTACACCTTC.

The V and J genes are TRBV28 and TRBJ1-4; D possibly corresponds to TRBD1 (5 bases). Trimming took off 5 bases at V and 8 bases at J, with 18 bases between the two ends. Germline CDR1 is MDHEN and CDR2 is SYDVKM. The CDR3 runs to 15 residues. The CDR3 coding sequence is TGTGCCAGCAGTCCCCCCCAGGGAAGTGGAGAAAAACTGTTTTTT. Protein product: CASSPPQGSGEKLFF.

This clone was picked up one time. The chain is built from TRBV28 and TRBJ1-2; TRBD1 might be the D (6 bases). Between the trimmed V and J ends, which lost 6 bases and 4 bases, there was a span of 15 bases. Germline-derived CDR1 and CDR2 are MDHEN and SYDVKM. The CDR3 contains 14 residues. The CDR3: CASSLGQQIYGYTF. In nucleotides, the CDR3 is TGTGCCAGCAGCCTAGGACAGCAGATCTATGGCTACACCTTC.

The V and J genes are TRBV7-9 and TRBJ2-7, with D perhaps TRBD1 (5 bases). Germline V gene sequence: CDR1 SEHNR, CDR2 FQNEAQ (reference sequence). This CDR3 has 15 residues. V was cut by 1 base and J by 2 bases, with 12 bases left in between. For the CDR3, the DNA is TGTGCCAGCAGCTTAGACGGCAGGGTCCCCTACGAGCAGTACTTC. It specifies CASSLDGRVPYEQYF.

V usage is TRBV5-4 and J usage is TRBJ2-3, with TRBD1 identical over 9 bases. CDR3 length equals 14 residues. Germline trimming cut 6 bases from V and 1 base from J; bases unmatched to any gene: 3. Per germline, CDR1 SGHNT and CDR2 YYREEE (reference sequence). In DNA, the CDR3 is TGTGCCAGCACCGGGACAGGGCGCACAGATACGCAGTATTTT. Amino acid sequence: CASTGTGRTDTQYF.

V is TRBV7-6 and J is TRBJ1-2, with TRBD1 as a possible D gene (6 bases). V gave up 5 bases and J gave up 8 bases, with 18 bases separating them. The CDR3 runs to 14 residues. Germline assignment: CDR1 SGHVS and CDR2 FNYEAQ. CDR3 in DNA: TGTGCCAGCAGCCCCCTGACAGGACTTGGGGGCTACACCTTC. This codes for CASSPLTGLGGYTF.